This T cell receptor (beta chain) was obtained from a study of CD4+ T cells in melanoma. Whole-study findings and limits: Reportedly, melanoma neoantigen-specific CD4+ T cells showed varied differentiation states. A reported correlation linked neoantigen-specific CD4+ T cells to CD8+, macrophage and B cell function.

The assay was immunoSEQ multiplex PCR, and TCRdb's table has in-frame clones only and misses some. The top ten hold 3% to 4% of the sample, which has some 120,000 clones, about 90% seen once. V lost 1 base and J lost 8; bases outside the gene matches: 13. The CDR3 extends over 17 amino acids. Per germline, CDR1 LNHNV and CDR2 YYDKDF (reference sequence). With regard to this clone: The antigen remains unidentified.

This receptor was identified in a human donor with melanoma. The chain is built from TRBV15 and TRBJ2-1; TRBD2 aligns across 8 bases. The sequencing input was peripheral blood. The CDR3 region has the DNA TGTGCCACCAGCAGAGGAGGGATAGCGGGGAGTTTCGATGAGCAGTTCTTC. This gives the protein CATSRGGIAGSFDEQFF.